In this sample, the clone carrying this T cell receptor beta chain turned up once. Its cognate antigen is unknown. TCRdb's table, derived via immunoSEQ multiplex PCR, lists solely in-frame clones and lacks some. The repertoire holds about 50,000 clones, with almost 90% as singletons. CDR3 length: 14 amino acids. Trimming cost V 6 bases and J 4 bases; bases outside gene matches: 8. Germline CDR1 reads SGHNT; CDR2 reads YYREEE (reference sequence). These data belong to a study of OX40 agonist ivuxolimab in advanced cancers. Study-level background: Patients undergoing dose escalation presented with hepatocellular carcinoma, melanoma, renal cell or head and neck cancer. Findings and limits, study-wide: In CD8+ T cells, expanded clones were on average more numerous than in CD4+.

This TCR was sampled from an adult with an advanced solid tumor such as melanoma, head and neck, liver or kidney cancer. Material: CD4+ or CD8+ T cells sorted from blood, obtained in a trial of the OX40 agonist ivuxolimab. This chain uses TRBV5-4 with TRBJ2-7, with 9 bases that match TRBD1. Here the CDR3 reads CASKLSGTGYEQYF. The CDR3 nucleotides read TGTGCCAGCAAACTCTCCGGGACAGGGTACGAGCAGTACTTC.